This T cell receptor (beta chain) was sequenced in a study of cytomegalovirus exposure and HLA in healthy donors. Regarding the study as a whole: Another analysis was done later, and it associated roughly 15,000 TCR beta sequences with HLA alleles at 0.05 false discovery rate. Later analysis associated a missense DCLRE1C variant with TCR beta V- and J-gene trimming.

Among the donors, all were healthy bone marrow donors. Despite likely unrecorded immune exposures, the donors were nominally healthy at the time of sampling. Comments on this clone: Its antigen is as yet unknown.

Trimming took 3 bases from V and 3 from J; bases not matched to a gene: 8. Germline CDR1 and CDR2: MNHNS and SASEGT. The CDR3 runs 17 residues. 13 Jbeta primers and 60 Vbeta primers were used for the PCR. TCRdb keeps only in-frame clones here, not all; method: immunoSEQ multiplex PCR. The specimen's table records about 160,000 clones. Source material: PBMCs. This receptor was identified in a man younger than 45 in good health and CMV-seronegative. The V and J genes are TRBV6-1 and TRBJ1-5; TRBD1 aligns across 10 bases. This CDR3 is CASSERTGGVVNQPQHF. CDR3 in DNA: TGTGCCAGCAGTGAGAGGACAGGGGGGGTAGTCAATCAGCCCCAGCATTTT.